This entry is about one T cell receptor (beta chain). Antigen specificity is unknown. The sample comes from a study of siplizumab effects on memory and regulatory T cells. TCRdb's table, derived via immunoSEQ multiplex PCR, lists solely in-frame clones and lacks some. Of around 97,000 clones listed, about 94% are singletons. Study-wide points: Memory cells seemed less diverse than naive T cells, which seemed major alloresponse contributors.

The CDR3 loop spans 13 amino acids. Trimming took 0 bases from V and 4 from J, leaving 7 bases between them. CDR1 SGDLS and CDR2 YYNGEE come from the germline V gene. The material sequenced was non-Treg CD4+ T cells sorted from blood. V is TRBV9 and J is TRBJ1-1; D call uncertain. The sequence came from a human donor in good health. DNA of the CDR3: TGTGCCAGCAGCGTAGAAGGCGGCACTGAAGCTTTCTTT. Its protein product is CASSVEGGTEAFF.